The 28 T cell receptor beta chains below come from one sample, sequenced in a study of blood T cell repertoires in COVID-19. Sequencing used immunoSEQ multiplex PCR; TCRdb keeps in-frame clones, though not all of them. Here the sample spans approximately 300,000 clones, around 87% being singletons. The sequenced sample consisted of PBMCs or T cells enriched from blood (not recorded which). These receptors came from a woman in her twenties or thirties who had recovered from COVID-19.

This chain connects TRBV4-1 to TRBJ2-7; 7 positions match TRBD2. CDR3 length equals 15 residues. Trimming cost V 3 bases and J 7 bases; bases outside gene matches: 12. Germline CDR1 reads MGHRA; CDR2 reads YSYEKL. The CDR3 is CASSQRRGSGGEQYF. CDR3 bases: TGCGCCAGCAGCCAGCGGCGGGGTTCCGGGGGGGAGCAGTACTTC.

The chain has TRBV18 and TRBJ2-7; D gene unclear. The CDR3 totals 14 residues. CDR1 is KGHSH, CDR2 LQKENI, per germline. V was pared by 2 bases and J by 0 bases, with 8 bases between. The chain's CDR3 is CASSPNPFSYEQYF. CDR3 bases: TGTGCCAGCTCACCAAATCCATTCTCCTACGAGCAGTACTTC.

The V and J genes are TRBV11-1 and TRBJ2-3, with 10 bases fitting TRBD2. The CDR3 runs 14 residues. Germline CDR1 reads SGHAT; CDR2 reads FQDESV (reference sequence). V was clipped by 6 bases and J by 2 bases; unmatched bases: 2. Written as DNA, the CDR3 is TGTGCCAGCAGTAGCGGGGGGTTCACAGATACGCAGTATTTT. Protein product: CASSSGGFTDTQYF.

This chain uses TRBV9 with TRBJ1-2, with a weak D call TRBD1 (5 bases). Germline lookup yields CDR1 SGDLS and CDR2 YYNGEE. The CDR3 extends over 14 amino acids. Deletions cut 0 bases from V and 3 bases from J, with 9 bases between. The CDR3 DNA reads TGTGCCAGCAGCGTAGGGCAGGGCGACTATGGCTACACCTTC. Amino acids: CASSVGQGDYGYTF.

The J gene is TRBJ2-7, the V gene TRBV6-6; D not certain. The length of the CDR3 is 12 residues. Trimming took 2 bases from V and 4 from J, leaving 6 bases between them. Germline V lookup: CDR1 MNHNY, CDR2 SVGAGI (reference sequence). The CDR3 DNA sequence: TGTGCCAGCAGTTACGACAAATACGAGCAGTACTTC. Translating it yields CASSYDKYEQYF.

The sample holds a few counts of this clone. V and J are TRBV5-1 and TRBJ1-2; 11 nucleotides line up with TRBD1. CDR3 length: 13 residues. Germline-derived CDR1 and CDR2 are SGHRS and YFSETQ. V gave up 3 bases and J gave up 6 bases; unmatched junction bases: 1. The CDR3 loop is CASSWGQGDGYTF. In nucleotides, the CDR3 is TGCGCCAGCAGCTGGGGACAGGGGGATGGCTACACCTTC. Based on the CDR3 plus reference TRBV5-1 and TRBJ1-2, the full variable domain is KAGVTQTPRYLIKTRGQQVTLSCSPISGHRSVSWYQQTPGQGLQFLFEYFSETQRNKGNFPGRFSGRQFSNSRSEMNVSTLELGDSALYLCASSWGQGDGYTFGSGTRLTVV.

This rearrangement joins TRBV7-2 to TRBJ1-3; 10 bases map to TRBD1. The CDR3 loop spans 16 amino acids. V trimming: 4 bases; J trimming: 2 bases; junction bases outside the gene matches: 5. Germline CDR1 SGHTA, CDR2 FQGNSA. The CDR3 here is CASSSGTGVTGNTIYF. CDR3 coding DNA: TGTGCCAGCAGCTCCGGGACAGGGGTAACTGGAAACACCATATATTTT.

The genes are TRBV10-1 and TRBJ2-7, with a weak D call TRBD1 (6 bases). The CDR3 has 14 amino acids. Per germline, CDR1 WNHNN and CDR2 SYGVQD (reference sequence). V was clipped by 2 bases and J by 5 bases, with 13 bases between them. CDR3 sequence (DNA): TGCGCCAGCAGTGAGGATGCAGGGGCTAACGAGCAGTACTTC. It yields the protein CASSEDAGANEQYF.

The chain has TRBV2 and TRBJ1-4; TRBD1 aligns across 9 bases. The CDR3 covers 15 residues. Germline-derived CDR1 and CDR2 are SNHLY and FYNNEI. The V gene end was trimmed by 4 bases and the J gene end by 2 bases; junction bases not matched to a gene: 2. The CDR3 bases are TGTGCCAGCAGTGTACAGGGGGCCACTAATGAAAAACTGTTTTTT. Encoded protein: CASSVQGATNEKLFF.

The table lists this clone with a few counts. This chain links TRBV19 with TRBJ2-5; D not resolved. Trimming pared 4 bases from V and 5 bases from J, leaving 11 bases between. There are 13 residues in the CDR3. Germline V CDR1 and CDR2: LNHDA, SQIVND (reference sequence). The CDR3 sequence: CASSKHPRETQYF. In DNA, the CDR3 is TGTGCCAGTAGTAAGCACCCTCGGGAGACCCAGTACTTC.

The V gene is TRBV15, the J gene TRBJ1-2; 7 nucleotides agree with TRBD1. This CDR3 comprises 13 residues. In germline, CDR1 is LNHNV, CDR2 YYDKDF (reference sequence). Losses at the gene ends were 3 bases for V and 8 bases for J; bases not matched to a gene: 6. CDR3 residues: CATSSLSTGGYTF. For the CDR3, the DNA is TGTGCCACCAGCAGCTTGTCGACAGGGGGCTACACCTTC.

This clone was recorded once. CDR3 nucleotide sequence: TGTGCCAGCAGTTACTCGGGGGGGACAGGGGAGTCACCCCTCCACTTT. Encoded protein: CASSYSGGTGESPLHF. V is TRBV6-6 and J is TRBJ1-6, with 10 nucleotides matching TRBD1. Trimming removed 0 bases from V and 10 bases from J; junction bases left unmatched: 6. The V gene's germline CDR1 is MNHNY and CDR2 SVGAGI (reference sequence). CDR3 size: 16 residues.

J is TRBJ1-5 and V is TRBV3-1 (or the pseudogene TRBV3-2); possible D gene TRBD1, 6 bases. Germline values: CDR1 LGHDT, CDR2 YNNKEL (reference sequence). The CDR3 sequence is 13 residues long. V lost 2 bases, J lost 7 bases, and 9 bases lay in between. The CDR3 sequence is CASSQTGKQPQHF. The CDR3 DNA follows: TGTGCCAGCAGCCAAACAGGGAAACAGCCCCAGCATTTT.

The rearrangement links TRBV30 to TRBJ1-1, with no clear D. Germline lookup yields CDR1 GTSNPN and CDR2 SVGIG (reference sequence). The CDR3 consists of 12 residues. The V end lost 3 bases, the J end lost 3 bases, and 8 bases lay between the germline ends. The CDR3 nucleotides read TGTGCCTGGAGGGGCTACGACACTGAAGCTTTCTTT. Translation gives CAWRGYDTEAFF. Using reference TRBV30 and TRBJ1-1 for the parts outside the CDR3, the full variable domain is SQTIHQWPATLVQPVGSPLSLECTVEGTSNPNLYWYRQAAGRGLQLLFYSVGIGQISSEVPQNLSASRPQDRQFILSSKKLLLSDSGFYLCAWRGYDTEAFFGQGTRLTVV.

The rearrangement uses TRBV4-2 and TRBJ2-7; 11 bases align to TRBD2. The germline V gene encodes CDR1 LGHNA and CDR2 YNFKEQ. Trimming cost V 6 bases and J 3 bases; bases outside gene matches: 10. CDR3 length: 16 amino acids. The CDR3 loop reads CASRQTSTSGGYEQYF. In DNA form, the CDR3 reads TGTGCCAGCAGGCAAACGTCCACTAGCGGGGGCTACGAGCAGTACTTC.

The chain has TRBV11-2 and TRBJ1-2, with 8 positions matching TRBD1. V lost 4 bases and J lost 0; bases outside the gene matches: 1. Germline values: CDR1 SGHAT, CDR2 FQNNGV. The CDR3 is 14 amino acids. CDR3 DNA: TGTGCCAGCAGCTCGGGACAGGCTAACTATGGCTACACCTTC. This gives the protein CASSSGQANYGYTF.

This clone was counted ten times or more. V gene TRBV15 combines with J gene TRBJ2-2; the match to TRBD2 covers 8 bases. This CDR3 spans 14 amino acids. V lost 3 bases and J lost 5; bases outside the gene matches: 2. The germline gives CDR1 LNHNV, CDR2 YYDKDF (reference sequence). CDR3 bases: TGTGCCACCAGCAGGACTAGCGTGACCGGGGAGCTGTTTTTT. The encoded protein is CATSRTSVTGELFF.

The gene calls are TRBV19 and TRBJ1-4, with D uncertain. The CDR3 is made up of 12 amino acids. The germline gives CDR1 LNHDA, CDR2 SQIVND (reference sequence). V lost 3 bases and J lost 11, with 10 bases in between. In nucleotides, the CDR3 is TGTGCCAGTAGTATGGTAGACGGGAAACTGTTTTTT. As protein: CASSMVDGKLFF.

The chain joins TRBV4-2 to TRBJ1-4; D remains ambiguous. Trimming left V 4 bases short and J 5 bases short, with 20 bases between. Germline assignment: CDR1 LGHNA and CDR2 YNFKEQ. The CDR3 is 17 residues long. The CDR3 here is CASSREGRTDVNEKLFF. In DNA form, the CDR3 reads TGTGCCAGCAGCCGAGAAGGTAGAACAGACGTAAATGAAAAACTGTTTTTT.

The chain employs TRBV28 and TRBJ1-2; 12 nucleotides align to TRBD1. V was clipped by 6 bases and J by 5 bases; unmatched bases: 4. There are 14 residues in the CDR3. Germline loops: CDR1 MDHEN, CDR2 SYDVKM. The CDR3 DNA sequence: TGTGCCAGCAGATCGGGACAGGGGGCTTATGGCTACACCTTC. It is translated as CASRSGQGAYGYTF.

The J gene is TRBJ1-2, the V gene TRBV20-1, with 8 bases aligning to TRBD1. The ends lost 3 bases at V and 6 bases at J; junction bases unmatched: 3. CDR3 length: 12 amino acids. The V gene's germline CDR1 is DFQATT and CDR2 SNEGSKA (reference sequence). DNA of the CDR3: TGCAGTGCTAGTCAGGGGGCAAATGGCTACACCTTC. Translation: CSASQGANGYTF.

This chain connects TRBV7-2 to TRBJ2-1; D is unclear. Deletions cut 5 bases from V and 0 bases from J, with 11 bases between. Looked up from germline, CDR1 is SGHTA and CDR2 is FQGNSA. CDR3 length: 15 amino acids. The CDR3 bases are TGTGCCAGCAGCCAACAGTTTAGCTCCTACAATGAGCAGTTCTTC. The encoded protein is CASSQQFSSYNEQFF.

This clone was recorded only once. V is TRBV6-5 and J is TRBJ2-5; D possibly corresponds to TRBD1 (5 bases). V was cut by 0 bases and J by 2 bases, with 13 bases left in between. Germline V gene sequence: CDR1 MNHEY, CDR2 SVGAGI. The length of the CDR3 is 16 residues. CDR3 sequence: CASSYSGATSQETQYF. In nucleotides, the CDR3 is TGTGCCAGCAGTTACTCAGGGGCAACCAGTCAAGAGACCCAGTACTTC.

This rearrangement joins TRBV3-1 (or the pseudogene TRBV3-2) to TRBJ2-3; 7 bases map to TRBD2. The V and J ends lost 5 bases and 4 bases, in that order; junction bases with no gene match: 6. The germline V gene has CDR1 LGHDT and CDR2 YNNKEL (reference sequence). The CDR3 is 14 residues long. CDR3 protein: CASSGGRGADTQYF. The DNA of the CDR3 is TGTGCCAGCAGCGGGGGGAGGGGCGCAGATACGCAGTATTTT.

This chain joins TRBV15 and TRBJ2-5, with a possible D match to TRBD2 (5 bases). The CDR3 is 16 residues long. V dropped 0 bases and J dropped 3 bases, with 14 bases sitting between them. Germline V CDR1 and CDR2: LNHNV, YYDKDF (reference sequence). CDR3 DNA: TGTGCCACCAGCAGAGAGGTGGCCGGAGGAAAAGAGACCCAGTACTTC. It yields the protein CATSREVAGGKETQYF.

This clone was detected once. The V call is TRBV4-1, the J call TRBJ1-2; D call uncertain. Trimming took 3 bases from V and 10 from J, leaving 15 bases between them. The length of the CDR3 is 13 residues. CDR1 and CDR2 (germline): MGHRA, YSYEKL. The DNA of the CDR3 is TGCGCCAGCAGCCACCCTGGAGAGTTAATCTACACCTTC. It translates to CASSHPGELIYTF.

The V call is TRBV4-3, the J call TRBJ1-5; 8 bases line up with TRBD1. This CDR3 spans 16 amino acids. Germline assignment: CDR1 LGHNA and CDR2 YSLEER. V trimming: 0 bases; J trimming: 4 bases; junction bases outside the gene matches: 5. The CDR3 is CASSQDLGDRNQPQHF. In DNA, the CDR3 is TGCGCCAGCAGCCAAGATCTAGGGGACAGGAATCAGCCCCAGCATTTT.

The chain's CDR3 is CASSPPAGVEFF. CDR3 DNA sequence: TGTGCCAGCAGCCCTCCAGCGGGGGTGGAGTTCTTC. The rearrangement joins TRBV11-2 to TRBJ2-1; 8 positions match TRBD2. Germline CDR1 is SGHAT and CDR2 is FQNNGV. The CDR3 runs to 12 residues. V lost 5 bases, J lost 14 bases, and 8 bases stayed unmatched.